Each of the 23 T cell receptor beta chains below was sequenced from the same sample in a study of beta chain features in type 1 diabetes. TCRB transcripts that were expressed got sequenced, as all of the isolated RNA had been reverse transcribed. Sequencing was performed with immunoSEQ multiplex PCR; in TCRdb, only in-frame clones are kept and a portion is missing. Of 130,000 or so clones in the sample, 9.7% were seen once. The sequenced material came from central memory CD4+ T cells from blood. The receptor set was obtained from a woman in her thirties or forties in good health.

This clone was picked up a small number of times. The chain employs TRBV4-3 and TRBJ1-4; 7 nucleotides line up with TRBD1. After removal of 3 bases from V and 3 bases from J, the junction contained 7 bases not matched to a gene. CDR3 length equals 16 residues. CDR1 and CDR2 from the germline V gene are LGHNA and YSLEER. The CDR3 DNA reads TGCGCCAGCAGCCAGGCTCCAGGGGGGCCTAATGAAAAACTGTTTTTT. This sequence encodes CASSQAPGGPNEKLFF.

The CDR3 protein is CASSPEEGLNTEAFF. The CDR3 nucleotides are TGTGCCAGCAGCCCGGAGGAGGGTCTGAACACTGAAGCTTTCTTT. V gene TRBV4-2 combines with J gene TRBJ1-1; D remains ambiguous. The CDR3 runs 15 residues. With 4 bases removed from V and 0 bases from J, the gap between germline ends came to 12 bases. The germline V gene has CDR1 LGHNA and CDR2 YNFKEQ.

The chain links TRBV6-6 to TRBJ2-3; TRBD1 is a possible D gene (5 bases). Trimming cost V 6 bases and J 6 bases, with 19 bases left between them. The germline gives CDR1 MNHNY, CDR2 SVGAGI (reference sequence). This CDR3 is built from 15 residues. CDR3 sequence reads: CASSPGVGPRDTQYF. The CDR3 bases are TGTGCCAGCAGCCCCGGTGTGGGGCCCCGGGATACGCAGTATTTT.

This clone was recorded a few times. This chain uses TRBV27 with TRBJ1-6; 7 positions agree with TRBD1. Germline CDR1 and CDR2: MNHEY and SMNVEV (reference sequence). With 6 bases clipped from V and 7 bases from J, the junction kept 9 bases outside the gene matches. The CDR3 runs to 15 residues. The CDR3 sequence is CASRTGNSGNSPLHF. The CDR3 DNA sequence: TGTGCCAGCAGGACAGGGAACAGTGGAAATTCACCCCTCCACTTT.

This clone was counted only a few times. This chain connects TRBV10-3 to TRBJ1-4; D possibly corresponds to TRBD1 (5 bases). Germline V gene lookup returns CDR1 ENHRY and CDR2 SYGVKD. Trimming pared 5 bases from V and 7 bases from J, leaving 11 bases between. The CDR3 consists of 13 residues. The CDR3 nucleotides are TGTGCCATCAGTATAGACAGTAGTGAAAAACTGTTTTTT. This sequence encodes CAISIDSSEKLFF.

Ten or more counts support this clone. The CDR3 bases are TGTGCCAGCAGCTTCATGGGCCTCACTGAAGCTTTCTTT. This gives the protein CASSFMGLTEAFF. V is TRBV7-9 and J is TRBJ1-1, with D hard to call. V lost 3 bases, J lost 4 bases, and 9 bases lay in between. CDR1 and CDR2 from the germline V gene are SEHNR and FQNEAQ (reference sequence). The CDR3 totals 13 residues.

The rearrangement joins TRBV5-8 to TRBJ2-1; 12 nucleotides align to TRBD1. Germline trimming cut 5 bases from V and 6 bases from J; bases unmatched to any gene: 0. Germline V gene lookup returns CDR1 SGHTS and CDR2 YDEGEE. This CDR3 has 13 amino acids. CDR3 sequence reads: CASRGQGANEQFF. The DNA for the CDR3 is TGTGCCAGCAGGGGACAGGGGGCCAATGAGCAGTTCTTC.

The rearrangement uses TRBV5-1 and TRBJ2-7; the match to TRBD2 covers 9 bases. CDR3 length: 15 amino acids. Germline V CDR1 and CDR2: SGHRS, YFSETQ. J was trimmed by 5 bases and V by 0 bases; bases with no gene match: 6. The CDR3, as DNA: TGCGCCAGCAGCTTGGTGAGCGGGGGGCGGAACGAGCAGTACTTC. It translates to CASSLVSGGRNEQYF.

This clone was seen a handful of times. The CDR3 DNA is TGTGCCAGTAGTATGGAGATCTATGGCTACACCTTC. The encoded protein is CASSMEIYGYTF. The chain has TRBV19 and TRBJ1-2; no firm D call. Trimming took off 3 bases at V and 4 bases at J, with 6 bases between the two ends. Germline assignment: CDR1 LNHDA and CDR2 SQIVND (reference sequence). The length of the CDR3 is 12 residues.

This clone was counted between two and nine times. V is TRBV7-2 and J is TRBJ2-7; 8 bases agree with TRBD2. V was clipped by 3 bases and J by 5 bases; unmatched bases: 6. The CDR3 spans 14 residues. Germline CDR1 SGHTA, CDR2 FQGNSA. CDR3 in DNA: TGTGCCAGCAGCTTCCGGGGGGGCAGGGACGAGCAGTACTTC. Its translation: CASSFRGGRDEQYF. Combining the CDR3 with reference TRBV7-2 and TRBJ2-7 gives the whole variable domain GAGVSQSPSNKVTEKGKDVELRCDPISGHTALYWYRQSLGQGLEFLIYFQGNSAPDKSGLPSDRFSAERTGGSVSTLTIQRTQQEDSAVYLCASSFRGGRDEQYFGPGTRLTVT.

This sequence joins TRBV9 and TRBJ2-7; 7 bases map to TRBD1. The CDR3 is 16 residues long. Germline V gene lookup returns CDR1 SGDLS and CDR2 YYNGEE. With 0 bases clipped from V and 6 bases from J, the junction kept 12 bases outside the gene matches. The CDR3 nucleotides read TGTGCCAGCAGCGTAGGGGTGACAGGGCCGGTTAGCGAGCAGTACTTC. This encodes CASSVGVTGPVSEQYF.

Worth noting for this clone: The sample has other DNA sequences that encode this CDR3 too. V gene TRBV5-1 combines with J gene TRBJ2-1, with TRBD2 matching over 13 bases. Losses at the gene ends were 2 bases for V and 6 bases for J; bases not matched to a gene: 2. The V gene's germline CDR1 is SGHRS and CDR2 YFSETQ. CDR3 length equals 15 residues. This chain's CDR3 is CASSLGLAGVNEQFF. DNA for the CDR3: TGCGCCAGCAGCTTAGGACTAGCGGGGGTCAATGAGCAGTTCTTC.

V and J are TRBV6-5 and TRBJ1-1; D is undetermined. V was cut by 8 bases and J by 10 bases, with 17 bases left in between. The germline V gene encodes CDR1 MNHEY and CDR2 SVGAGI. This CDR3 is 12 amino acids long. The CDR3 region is CASESVGGLAFF. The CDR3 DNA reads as TGTGCCAGCGAAAGCGTGGGAGGCCTAGCTTTCTTT.

CDR3 sequence: CASTPQGARGDTQYF. The CDR3 DNA reads TGTGCCAGCACCCCACAGGGGGCACGAGGGGATACGCAGTATTTT. The V call is TRBV25-1, the J call TRBJ2-3; 9 nucleotides match TRBD1. V was clipped by 7 bases and J by 6 bases; unmatched bases: 11. The CDR3 extends over 15 amino acids. Germline values: CDR1 MGHDK, CDR2 SYGVNS.

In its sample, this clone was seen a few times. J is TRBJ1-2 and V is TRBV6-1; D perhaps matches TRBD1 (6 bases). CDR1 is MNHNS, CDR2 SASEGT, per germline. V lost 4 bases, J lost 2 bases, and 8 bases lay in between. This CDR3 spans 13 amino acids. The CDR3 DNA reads TGTGCCAGCAGTGCAGGGGCCAACTATGGCTACACCTTC. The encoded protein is CASSAGANYGYTF.

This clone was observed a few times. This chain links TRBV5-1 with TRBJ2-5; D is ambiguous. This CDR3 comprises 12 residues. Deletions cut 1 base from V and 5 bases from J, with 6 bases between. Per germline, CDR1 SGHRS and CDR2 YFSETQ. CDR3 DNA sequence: TGCGCCAGCAGCTTGCGGTTGGAGACCCAGTACTTC. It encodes CASSLRLETQYF.

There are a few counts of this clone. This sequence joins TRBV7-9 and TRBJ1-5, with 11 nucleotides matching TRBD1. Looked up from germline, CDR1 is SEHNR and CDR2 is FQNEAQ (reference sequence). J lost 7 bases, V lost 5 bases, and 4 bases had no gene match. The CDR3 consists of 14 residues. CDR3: CASSQGTGGQPQHF. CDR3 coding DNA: TGTGCCAGCAGCCAGGGGACAGGGGGGCAGCCCCAGCATTTT.

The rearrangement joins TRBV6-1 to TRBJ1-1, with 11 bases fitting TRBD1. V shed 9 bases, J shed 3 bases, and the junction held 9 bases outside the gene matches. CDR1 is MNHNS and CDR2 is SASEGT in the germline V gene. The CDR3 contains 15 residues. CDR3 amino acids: CARWRTGGSDTEAFF. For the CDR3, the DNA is TGTGCCAGATGGAGGACAGGGGGCTCCGACACTGAAGCTTTCTTT.

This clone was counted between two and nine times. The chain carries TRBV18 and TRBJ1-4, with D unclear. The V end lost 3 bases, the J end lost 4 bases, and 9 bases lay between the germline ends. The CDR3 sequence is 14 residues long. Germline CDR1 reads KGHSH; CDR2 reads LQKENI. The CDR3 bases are TGTGCCAGCTCACCGGAACAGATTAATGAAAAACTGTTTTTT. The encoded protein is CASSPEQINEKLFF.

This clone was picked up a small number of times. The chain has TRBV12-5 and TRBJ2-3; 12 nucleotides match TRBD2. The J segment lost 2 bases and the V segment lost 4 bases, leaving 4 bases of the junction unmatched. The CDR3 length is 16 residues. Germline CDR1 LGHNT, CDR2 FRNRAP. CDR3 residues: CASGSGLAGITDTQYF. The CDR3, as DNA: TGTGCTAGTGGTTCAGGACTAGCGGGGATCACAGATACGCAGTATTTT.

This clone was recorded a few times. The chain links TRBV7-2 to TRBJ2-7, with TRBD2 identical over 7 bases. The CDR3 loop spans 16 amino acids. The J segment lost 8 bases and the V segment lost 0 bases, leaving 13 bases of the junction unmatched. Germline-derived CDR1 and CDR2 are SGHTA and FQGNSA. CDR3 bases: TGTGCCAGCAGCTTAGCCGCCCCGGGGGGATTGTTGAAGCAGTACTTC. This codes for CASSLAAPGGLLKQYF.

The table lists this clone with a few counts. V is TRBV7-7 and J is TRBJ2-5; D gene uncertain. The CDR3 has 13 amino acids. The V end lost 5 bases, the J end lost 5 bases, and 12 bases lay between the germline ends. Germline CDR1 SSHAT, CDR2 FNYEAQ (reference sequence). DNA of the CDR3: TGTGCCAGCAGCACCCTGACAAGGGAGACCCAGTACTTC. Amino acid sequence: CASSTLTRETQYF.

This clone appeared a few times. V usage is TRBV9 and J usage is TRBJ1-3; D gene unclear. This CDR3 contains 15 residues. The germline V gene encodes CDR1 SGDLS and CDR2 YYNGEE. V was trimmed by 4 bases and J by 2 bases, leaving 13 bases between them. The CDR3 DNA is TGTGCCAGCAGCCCGGAGGGCGTACCTGGAAACACCATATATTTT. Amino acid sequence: CASSPEGVPGNTIYF.